Below are 12 T cell receptor beta chains sequenced from a single sample in a study of cytomegalovirus exposure and HLA in healthy donors. The primer mix had 60 Vbeta and 13 Jbeta primers. Generated by immunoSEQ multiplex PCR, the TCRdb table keeps only in-frame clones and is missing some. In the table there are 160,000 or so clones, around 80% of which are singletons. What was sequenced was PBMCs. All receptors come from a man aged 40-50 years in good health and CMV-seronegative.

This clone was counted once. The V and J genes are TRBV7-2 and TRBJ2-3; no clear D gene. The germline gives CDR1 SGHTA, CDR2 FQGNSA. Trimming removed 7 bases at V and 6 bases at J, with 8 bases between. This CDR3 has 11 residues. The CDR3 DNA is TGTGCCAGCACCTTGAGGGATACGCAGTATTTT. Residues: CASTLRDTQYF.

The chain employs TRBV7-9 and TRBJ2-7; D might be TRBD2 (5 bases). Germline loops: CDR1 SEHNR, CDR2 FQNEAQ (reference sequence). This CDR3 contains 12 residues. Deletions cut 6 bases from V and 4 bases from J, with 10 bases between. DNA for the CDR3: TGTGCCAGCAGGGCACTAGATTACGAGCAGTACTTC. Translation gives CASRALDYEQYF.

The genes are TRBV6-1 and TRBJ1-6; 9 bases map to TRBD1. The CDR3 is 16 residues long. With 4 bases clipped from V and 9 bases from J, the junction kept 10 bases outside the gene matches. Germline CDR1 MNHNS, CDR2 SASEGT. CDR3 amino acids: CASSAHRGRGPSPLHF. The CDR3 DNA follows: TGTGCCAGCAGTGCCCACAGGGGGCGCGGGCCTTCACCCCTCCACTTT.

The rearrangement links TRBV9 to TRBJ2-3; 12 nucleotides line up with TRBD2. The length of the CDR3 is 17 residues. CDR1 SGDLS and CDR2 YYNGEE come from the germline V gene. V trimming: 6 bases; J trimming: 3 bases; junction bases outside the gene matches: 11. CDR3 DNA: TGTGCCAGCACCCCCTTAACCGGGACTAGCGGGACAGATACGCAGTATTTT. Protein: CASTPLTGTSGTDTQYF.

The CDR3 bases are TGTGCCAGCAGTTACACAGGAGCCTACGAGCAGTACTTC. Amino acids: CASSYTGAYEQYF. The chain links TRBV27 to TRBJ2-5; a weak D match, TRBD1 (5 bases). The end of the DNA is better explained by TRBJ2-7, so the J call may be wrong. Germline values: CDR1 MNHEY, CDR2 SMNVEV (reference sequence). The CDR3 spans 13 residues.

V and J are TRBV15 and TRBJ1-5; 8 nucleotides line up with TRBD1. V was clipped by 8 bases and J by 4 bases; unmatched bases: 7. This CDR3 spans 14 amino acids. In germline, CDR1 is LNHNV, CDR2 YYDKDF (reference sequence). The CDR3 sequence: CATSFQGANQPQHF. DNA of the CDR3: TGTGCCACCTCTTTCCAGGGGGCGAATCAGCCCCAGCATTTT. The full variable domain, with the rest looked up from reference TRBV15 and TRBJ1-5, is DAMVIQNPRYQVTQFGKPVTLSCSQTLNHNVMYWYQQKSSQAPKLLFHYYDKDFNNEADTPDNFQSRRPNTSFCFLDIRSPGLGDTAMYLCATSFQGANQPQHFGDGTRLSIL.

The chain has TRBV9 and TRBJ2-4, with 11 bases aligning to TRBD2. The V segment lost 3 bases and the J segment 4 bases; nucleotides outside the gene matches: 6. The CDR3 consists of 16 residues. Germline V lookup: CDR1 SGDLS, CDR2 YYNGEE. CDR3 sequence reads: CASSEELAGVKNIQYF. DNA of the CDR3: TGTGCCAGCAGCGAGGAACTAGCGGGGGTTAAAAACATTCAGTACTTC.

V gene TRBV11-2 combines with J gene TRBJ2-3; 11 bases map to TRBD2. The CDR3 covers 16 residues. Losses at the gene ends were 5 bases for V and 3 bases for J; bases not matched to a gene: 7. Germline loops: CDR1 SGHAT, CDR2 FQNNGV. The CDR3 is CASSPLAGGGTDTQYF. The CDR3 DNA reads TGTGCCAGCAGCCCTCTAGCGGGGGGAGGTACAGATACGCAGTATTTT.

This chain joins TRBV11-3 and TRBJ2-1; D is perhaps TRBD1 (5 bases). Germline lookup yields CDR1 SGHNT and CDR2 YENEEA. The CDR3 consists of 15 residues. The V end lost 1 base, the J end lost 2 bases, and 9 bases lay between the germline ends. This CDR3 reads CASSLGRETYNEQFF. CDR3 coding DNA: TGTGCCAGCAGCTTAGGCAGGGAAACCTACAATGAGCAGTTCTTC.

V is TRBV5-1 and J is TRBJ1-1, with 10 positions matching TRBD1. In germline, CDR1 is SGHRS, CDR2 YFSETQ. J gave up 0 bases and V 7 bases, and 6 bases lay outside the gene matches. The length of the CDR3 is 15 residues. CDR3 sequence: CASQAGTGVNTEAFF. The CDR3 coding sequence is TGCGCCAGCCAAGCCGGGACAGGGGTGAACACTGAAGCTTTCTTT.

The chain has TRBV19 and TRBJ1-5, with D possibly being TRBD1 (6 bases). V was trimmed by 4 bases and J by 5 bases, leaving 9 bases between them. Germline V lookup: CDR1 LNHDA, CDR2 SQIVND (reference sequence). The CDR3 contains 13 residues. CDR3 coding DNA: TGTGCCAGTAGTACCGCAGGGGATCAGCCCCAGCATTTT. Amino acids: CASSTAGDQPQHF.

The chain links TRBV7-9 to TRBJ1-2; TRBD1 aligns across 9 bases. CDR1 and CDR2 from the germline V gene are SEHNR and FQNEAQ (reference sequence). This CDR3 contains 13 residues. The V and J ends lost 7 bases and 3 bases, in that order; junction bases with no gene match: 3. In DNA, the CDR3 is TGTGCCAGCACCGACAGGGGGGACTATGGCTACACCTTC. It translates to CASTDRGDYGYTF.